This T cell receptor (beta chain) was sequenced during a study of blood T cell repertoires in COVID-19. Study-wide context: Sites across the United States, Italy and Spain contributed samples from acute and convalescent COVID-19. Sources were T cells, B-cell-depleted T cells, or PBMCs; the material itself was cDNA or gDNA.

Original analysis: Amplification with reference gene primers provided the estimates of nucleated cell counts. Profiling relied on immunoSEQ multiplex PCR, and the TCRdb table lists in-frame clones only, not all of them. Clone size and the V and J calls come from that table; the DNA yielded D and trimming. In the table there are about 80,000 clones, approximately 78% of which are singletons. CDR3 length: 14 amino acids. Per the germline V gene, CDR1 is SGDLS and CDR2 is YYNGEE. V was shortened by 5 bases and J by 9 bases, with 15 bases between the two germline ends. This receptor was identified in a man aged 55 to 70 with acute or convalescent COVID-19. The sequenced material came from peripheral blood. V is TRBV9 and J is TRBJ1-6; unclear D gene. The CDR3: CASSLEAGGSPLHF. The CDR3 coding sequence is TGTGCCAGCAGTCTAGAGGCTGGAGGTTCACCCCTCCACTTT. Together with reference TRBV9 and TRBJ1-6, the CDR3 gives the full variable domain: DSGVTQTPKHLITATGQRVTLRCSPRSGDLSVYWYQQSLDQGLQFLIQYYNGEERAKGNILERFSAQQFPDLHSELNLSSLELGDSALYFCASSLEAGGSPLHFGNGTRLTVT.